This passage covers 8 T cell receptor beta chains from one sample sequenced in a study of cytomegalovirus exposure and HLA in healthy donors. The PCR contained 60 Vbeta and 13 Jbeta primers. Using immunoSEQ multiplex PCR, the repertoire was profiled, and TCRdb retains in-frame clones only, with some absent. The sample totals approximately 170,000 clones. Source material: PBMCs. The receptors come from a woman aged 18-29 years in good health and CMV-seropositive.

The chain recombines TRBV7-9 with TRBJ2-7; 9 bases are shared with TRBD1. The CDR3 totals 14 residues. The junction had 6 bases not matched to a gene; V was cut back by 5 bases and J by 4 bases. From germline, CDR1 is SEHNR and CDR2 FQNEAQ (reference sequence). The CDR3 DNA sequence: TGTGCCAGCAGCCGACAGGGGGATAATTACGAGCAGTACTTC. As protein: CASSRQGDNYEQYF.

This chain links TRBV30 with TRBJ2-7; weak D call: TRBD2 (6 bases). Germline V gene data show CDR1 as GTSNPN and CDR2 as SVGIG (reference sequence). This CDR3 has 14 residues. V was clipped by 0 bases and J by 3 bases, with 12 bases between them. The CDR3 sequence: CAWSVEGPNYEQYF. The CDR3 DNA is TGTGCCTGGAGTGTGGAGGGTCCTAACTACGAGCAGTACTTC.

This sequence joins TRBV11-2 and TRBJ1-2; D might be TRBD1 (5 bases). V was cut by 2 bases and J by 5 bases, with 9 bases left in between. CDR3 size: 13 residues. CDR1 and CDR2 from the germline V gene are SGHAT and FQNNGV. For the CDR3, the DNA is TGTGCCAGCAGCTTAAGGCCAGGGTATGGCTACACCTTC. Its translation is CASSLRPGYGYTF.

This chain links TRBV9 with TRBJ2-1; D perhaps matches TRBD2 (6 bases). Germline V CDR1 and CDR2: SGDLS, YYNGEE. V lost 3 bases, J lost 0 bases, and 10 bases lay in between. CDR3 length equals 15 residues. CDR3: CASSDSGSSYNEQFF. The CDR3 coding sequence is TGTGCCAGCAGCGATAGCGGTAGCTCCTACAATGAGCAGTTCTTC.

This sequence joins TRBV5-6 and TRBJ2-5; 10 bases line up with TRBD2. Judging by the DNA end, TRBJ2-7 fits better; the J call may be wrong. The CDR3 covers 16 residues. Germline V gene data show CDR1 as SGHDT and CDR2 as YYEEEE. The CDR3 loop is CASSLGPSGRYYEQYF. The CDR3 coding sequence is TGTGCCAGCAGCTTGGGCCCTAGCGGGAGATATTACGAGCAGTACTTC.

The V gene is TRBV18, the J gene TRBJ1-2; D ambiguous. The CDR3 contains 13 residues. Germline lookup yields CDR1 KGHSH and CDR2 LQKENI. The ends were cut back, 1 base at V and 2 bases at J, with 5 bases in the middle. CDR3 coding DNA: TGTGCCAGCTCACCACAGGAGAACTATGGCTACACCTTC. As protein: CASSPQENYGYTF. The complete variable domain, with remaining parts taken from reference TRBV18 and TRBJ1-2, reads NAGVMQNPRHLVRRRGQEARLRCSPMKGHSHVYWYRQLPEEGLKFMVYLQKENIIDESGMPKERFSAEFPKEGPSILRIQQVVRGDSAAYFCASSPQENYGYTFGSGTRLTVV.

The chain is built from TRBV27 and TRBJ2-1, with 15 bases fitting TRBD2. This CDR3 region has 14 residues. V lost 8 bases, J lost 8 bases, and 4 bases stayed unmatched. Per the germline V gene, CDR1 is MNHEY and CDR2 is SMNVEV (reference sequence). The CDR3 region has the DNA TGTGCCAGCGGGAGGACTAGCGGGAGGGATGAGCAGTTCTTC. The encoded protein is CASGRTSGRDEQFF.

The chain joins TRBV7-9 to TRBJ2-3; D may be TRBD2 (7 bases). The CDR3 spans 16 residues. Germline V gene data show CDR1 as SEHNR and CDR2 as FQNEAQ (reference sequence). V was cut by 2 bases and J by 3 bases, with 15 bases left in between. The CDR3 region has the DNA TGTGCCAGCAGCTTAAGGGGGGGGGAGAGTACAGATACGCAGTATTTT. Translated, it gives CASSLRGGESTDTQYF.